The clone carrying this T cell receptor beta chain has only a few counts. Germline loops: CDR1 MNHNS, CDR2 SASEGT. V lost 6 bases, J lost 6 bases, and 0 bases stayed unmatched. The CDR3 length is 11 residues. TCR alpha and beta CDR3 regions were amplified from RNA using iRepertoire nested multiplex PCR. One-step reverse transcription and amplification started from roughly 100-400 ng of tissue mRNA or PBMC total RNA. Each CDR3 protein gets one entry after TCRdb re-called the multiplex PCR reads with MiXCR. Altogether 150,000 or so distinct CDR3 sequences are present, about two fifths being singletons, with the ten largest covering roughly 20%. This entry comes from a study of glioma-infiltrating T cells.

The sequence came from a human donor with low-grade glioma or glioblastoma, undergoing nonglioma brain surgery, or in good health (not recorded which). The rearrangement links TRBV6-1 to TRBJ2-7, with 9 bases that match TRBD1. Sequencing was done on a sample of glioma tissue, nonneoplastic brain tissue, or PBMCs (not recorded which). The CDR3 is CASRTGGEQYF. CDR3 nucleotides: TGTGCCAGCAGGACAGGGGGCGAGCAGTACTTC.